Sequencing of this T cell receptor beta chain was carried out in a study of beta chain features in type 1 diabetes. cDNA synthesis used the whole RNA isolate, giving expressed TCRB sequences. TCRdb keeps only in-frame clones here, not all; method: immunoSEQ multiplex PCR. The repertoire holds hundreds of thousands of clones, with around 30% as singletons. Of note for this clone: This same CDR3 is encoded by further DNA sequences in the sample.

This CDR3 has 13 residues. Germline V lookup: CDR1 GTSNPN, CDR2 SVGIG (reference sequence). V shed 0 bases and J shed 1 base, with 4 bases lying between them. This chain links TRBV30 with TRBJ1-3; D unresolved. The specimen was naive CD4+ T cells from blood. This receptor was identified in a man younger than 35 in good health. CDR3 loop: CAWSVRSGNTIYF. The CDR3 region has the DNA TGTGCCTGGAGTGTACGTTCTGGAAACACCATATATTTT.